This TCR beta chain comes out of a study of cytomegalovirus exposure and HLA in healthy donors. Findings of the study overall: Cytomegalovirus-associated status was assigned to 164 TCR beta chains. In a later analysis, specific HLA alleles were associated with approximately 16,000 TCR beta sequences at a 0.05 false discovery rate.

This clone showed up just a few times. Its antigen is not known. 60 Vbeta and 13 Jbeta primers were used in PCR. The table came from immunoSEQ multiplex PCR; TCRdb's copy has only in-frame clones and leaves some out. The sample yields approximately 190,000 clones, around 75% seen once. This sequence originates from a middle-aged man in good health and CMV-seropositive. The sample consisted of PBMCs.

The CDR3: CASSYSGTGPYNEQFF. CDR3 sequence (DNA): TGTGCCAGCAGTTACTCCGGGACAGGGCCCTACAATGAGCAGTTCTTC. The chain couples TRBV6-5 to TRBJ2-1, with TRBD1 matching over 9 bases. From germline, CDR1 is MNHEY and CDR2 SVGAGI. The V and J ends lost 0 bases and 2 bases, in that order; junction bases with no gene match: 2. The CDR3 is 16 residues long.